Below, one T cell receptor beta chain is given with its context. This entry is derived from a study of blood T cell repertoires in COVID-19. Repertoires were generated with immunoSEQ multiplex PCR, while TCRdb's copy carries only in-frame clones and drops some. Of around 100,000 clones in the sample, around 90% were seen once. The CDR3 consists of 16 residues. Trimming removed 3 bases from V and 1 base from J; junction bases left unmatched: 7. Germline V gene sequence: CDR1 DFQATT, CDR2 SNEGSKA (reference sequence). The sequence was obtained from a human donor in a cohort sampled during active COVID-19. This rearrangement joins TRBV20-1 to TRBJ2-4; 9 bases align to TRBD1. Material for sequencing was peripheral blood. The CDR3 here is CSASEQGAMAKNIQYF. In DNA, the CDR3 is TGCAGTGCTAGTGAACAGGGGGCAATGGCCAAAAACATTCAGTACTTC.